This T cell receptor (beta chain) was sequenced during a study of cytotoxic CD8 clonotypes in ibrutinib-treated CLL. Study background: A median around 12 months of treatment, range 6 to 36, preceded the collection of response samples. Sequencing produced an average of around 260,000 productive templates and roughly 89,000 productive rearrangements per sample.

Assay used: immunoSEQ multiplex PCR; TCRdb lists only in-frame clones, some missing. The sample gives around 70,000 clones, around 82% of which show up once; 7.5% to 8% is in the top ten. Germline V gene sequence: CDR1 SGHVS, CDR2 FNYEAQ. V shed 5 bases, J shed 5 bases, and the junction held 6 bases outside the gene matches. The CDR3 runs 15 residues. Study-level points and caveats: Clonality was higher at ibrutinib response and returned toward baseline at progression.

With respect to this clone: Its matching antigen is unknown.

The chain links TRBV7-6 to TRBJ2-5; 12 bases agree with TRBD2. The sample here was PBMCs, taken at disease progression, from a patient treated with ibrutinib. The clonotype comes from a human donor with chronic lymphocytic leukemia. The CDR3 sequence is CASSASSGRGETQYF. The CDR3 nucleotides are TGTGCCAGCAGCGCATCTAGCGGGAGGGGGGAGACCCAGTACTTC. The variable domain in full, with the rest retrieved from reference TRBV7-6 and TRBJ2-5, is GAGVSQSPRYKVTKRGQDVALRCDPISGHVSLYWYRQALGQGPEFLTYFNYEAQQDKSGLPNDRFSAERPEGSISTLTIQRTEQRDSAMYRCASSASSGRGETQYFGPGTRLLVL.